This T cell receptor (beta chain) came from a study of T-cell memory formation after mild COVID-19. Overall study: Clusters of TCRs were largely donor specific.

Using constant-segment primers, 5'RACE produced TCR alpha and TCR beta cDNA libraries carrying sample barcodes and UMIs. TCRdb called the 5' RACE reads again in MiXCR, with one record for every CDR3 protein. The sample has approximately 440,000 distinct CDR3 sequences; about 20% are singletons. Study-level findings and limits: Contracting CD4+ clones sat mainly in CM and EM; CD8+ in EMRA.

Germline CDR1 reads SGHTA; CDR2 reads FQGNSA. The CDR3 runs 16 residues. About this clonotype: Its antigen remains unidentified. The junction departs from the called germline gene at one end, perhaps through a read error.

This clonotype was sampled from an adult woman who had mild COVID-19 (a few samples of this study predate the infection). Cell type and time point are not known. The rearrangement joins TRBV7-2 to TRBJ2-3; D possibly corresponds to TRBD1 (7 bases). Source material: PBMCs or a T cell subset sorted from them (not recorded which). Written as DNA, the CDR3 is TGTGCCAGCAGCGACCCAGGGGGGAGGCCCACAGATACGGAGTATTTT. Encoded protein: CASSDPGGRPTDTEYF.